This TCR beta chain was identified in a study of T-cell reconstitution after alpha-beta-depleted transplantation in children. For TCRbeta, the library was prepared with unique molecular identifiers. MiXCR, applied by TCRdb to the PCR reads, yields one record per CDR3 protein. The profile covers approximately 270,000 distinct CDR3 sequences, with about a tenth appearing a single time and over 9% taken by the ten largest. CDR3 length equals 15 residues. V lost 5 bases and J 8 bases, leaving 18 bases between the germline ends. The chain carries TRBV12-3 or TRBV12-4 and TRBJ1-4; the D is unclear. The receptor's source is a human donor who donated a stem cell graft to a child with SCID. The material sequenced was PBMCs from the stem cell graft donor, taken from the stem cell graft. The CDR3 DNA follows: TGTGCCAGCAGTCCGACCTTAAGGGCAGGAGAAAAACTGTTTTTT. Residues: CASSPTLRAGEKLFF.